These T cell receptor beta chains were read from a single sample in a study of T cell responses to AZD1222 COVID-19 vaccine. Repertoires were generated with immunoSEQ multiplex PCR, while TCRdb's copy carries only in-frame clones and drops some. The table shows 150,000 to 200,000 clones, with almost 95% occurring only once. This sample comprised peripheral blood, obtained on day 0 of AZD1222 vaccination. These receptors came from an adult in good health. CDR3s include the opening cysteine and the closing phenylalanine or tryptophan. The D gene is left open where the match is weak. Size tells how often a clone was seen (once, few, many) or the class of an expanded clone, and some rows leave it out.

size: .
J: TRBJ2-4
V: TRBV2
D: TRBD2
DNA: TGTGCCAGCAGTGAAACTACTAGCGGGGGAAAAAACATTCAGTACTTC
CDR3: CASSETTSGGKNIQYF

size: .
J: TRBJ2-7
V: TRBV27
D: TRBD2
DNA: TGTGCCAGCAGTTTATCGGTCCTAGCGGTCTCCTACGAGCAGTACTTC
CDR3: CASSLSVLAVSYEQYF

size: .
J: TRBJ1-1
V: TRBV9
D: .
DNA: TGTGCCAGCAGCCCCCGGGAGAACACTGAAGCTTTCTTT
CDR3: CASSPRENTEAFF

size: few
J: TRBJ1-5
V: TRBV19
D: .
DNA: TGTGCCAGTAGGTATAGCAATCAGCCCCAGCATTTT
CDR3: CASRYSNQPQHF

size: .
J: TRBJ2-1
V: TRBV11-2
D: .
DNA: TGTGCCAGCAGCCCCCCTCTCGAGCATGAGCAGTTCTTC
CDR3: CASSPPLEHEQFF

size: once
J: TRBJ1-1
V: TRBV18
D: .
DNA: TGTGCCAGCTCAGCCCGGGACGCCCTTGAAGCTTTCTTT
CDR3: CASSARDALEAFF

size: .
J: TRBJ2-1
V: TRBV13
D: TRBD2
DNA: TGTGCCAGCAGCTTAGTGGCTAGCGGGGACAATGAGCAGTTCTTC
CDR3: CASSLVASGDNEQFF

size: .
J: TRBJ1-6
V: TRBV7-8
D: .
DNA: TGTGCCAGCAGCCTTAGTGGTTCACCCCTCCACTTT
CDR3: CASSLSGSPLHF

size: few
J: TRBJ2-2
V: TRBV4-1
D: .
DNA: TGCGCCAGCAGCCAAGCCGGGACTCACCGGGGGACCGGGGAGCTGTTTTTT
CDR3: CASSQAGTHRGTGELFF

size: .
J: TRBJ2-7
V: TRBV5-6
D: TRBD1
DNA: TGTGCCAGCTCAGCGGGACAGGGATTCTCATACGAGCAGTACTTC
CDR3: CASSAGQGFSYEQYF

size: once
J: TRBJ2-1
V: TRBV29-1
D: .
DNA: TGCAGCGTGGAAAGACTTGCCGCATCTTACAATGAGCAGTTCTTC
CDR3: CSVERLAASYNEQFF

size: .
J: TRBJ1-1
V: TRBV6-2/TRBV6-3
D: .
DNA: TGTGCCAGCAGTGGAGGCCCGGCCACTGAAGCTTTCTTT
CDR3: CASSGGPATEAFF

size: .
J: TRBJ1-1
V: TRBV9
D: .
DNA: TGTGCCAGCAGCGTAGTGGGGGGCCCGGACACTGAAGCTTTCTTT
CDR3: CASSVVGGPDTEAFF

size: .
J: TRBJ2-3
V: TRBV11-3
D: .
DNA: TGTGCCAGCAGCCAGTTTTCGGGGCAGGCAGATACGCAGTATTTT
CDR3: CASSQFSGQADTQYF

size: once
J: TRBJ2-3
V: TRBV7-9
D: .
DNA: TGTGCCAGCAGCTCAGGCCGGGAGACGTTGGATACGCAGTATTTT
CDR3: CASSSGRETLDTQYF

size: .
J: TRBJ1-5
V: TRBV3-1/TRBV3-2
D: .
DNA: TGTGCCAGCAGCCAAGCTACCGTCGGGGGCAATCAGCCCCAGCATTTT
CDR3: CASSQATVGGNQPQHF

size: .
J: TRBJ1-2
V: TRBV19
D: .
DNA: TGTGCCAGTAGTATAGCAAGTGGCTACACCTTC
CDR3: CASSIASGYTF

size: once
J: TRBJ1-5
V: TRBV18
D: TRBD1
DNA: TGTGCCAGCTCACGTGGACAGGGGGCGACGGATCAGCCCCAGCATTTT
CDR3: CASSRGQGATDQPQHF

size: once
J: TRBJ2-2
V: TRBV28
D: .
DNA: TGTGCCGGAGGGACAGCTAACACCGGGGAGCTGTTTTTT
CDR3: CAGGTANTGELFF

size: once
J: TRBJ1-2
V: TRBV5-1
D: TRBD1
DNA: TGCGCCAGCAGCTTGGAACTAGACAGGGCAGAAGGCTACACCTTC
CDR3: CASSLELDRAEGYTF

size: .
J: TRBJ2-1
V: TRBV6-1
D: .
DNA: TGTGCCAGCAGTGAACATGGCGCCTCCTACAATGAGCAGTTCTTC
CDR3: CASSEHGASYNEQFF

size: .
J: TRBJ2-7
V: TRBV5-1
D: TRBD2
DNA: TGCGCCAGCAGTATCACTCGAACTAGCGGGGACTCCTACGAGCAGTACTTC
CDR3: CASSITRTSGDSYEQYF

size: .
J: TRBJ1-5
V: TRBV2
D: TRBD1
DNA: TGTGCCAGCAGAGGGACAGGGCGGAGCAATCAGCCCCAGCATTTT
CDR3: CASRGTGRSNQPQHF

size: .
J: TRBJ1-1
V: TRBV5-4
D: .
DNA: TGTGCCAGCAGCTTGGGTGGGAGAGAGGACACTGAAGCTTTCTTT
CDR3: CASSLGGREDTEAFF

size: .
J: TRBJ1-5
V: TRBV28
D: .
DNA: TGTGCCAGCAGTCCACCGAATCAGCCCCAGCATTTT
CDR3: CASSPPNQPQHF

size: .
J: TRBJ1-4
V: TRBV28
D: TRBD1
DNA: TGTGCCAGCCAGGGGGCGCTCGGAGAAAAACTGTTTTTT
CDR3: CASQGALGEKLFF

size: .
J: TRBJ2-2
V: TRBV27
D: TRBD1
DNA: TGTGCCAGCAGTTTATTGGGTCTCGGACAGGGGGACACCGGGGAGCTGTTTTTT
CDR3: CASSLLGLGQGDTGELFF

size: .
J: TRBJ1-1
V: TRBV7-6
D: .
DNA: TGTGCCAGCAGCCTGGAAGCTCACCCCCACTTT
CDR3: CASSLEAHPHF

size: .
J: TRBJ2-5
V: TRBV4-2
D: TRBD2
DNA: TGTGCCAGCAGCCAGCGGGAGGGATACCAAGAGACCCAGTACTTC
CDR3: CASSQREGYQETQYF

size: .
J: TRBJ1-4
V: TRBV23-1
D: TRBD1
DNA: TGCGCCAGCAGGCTCCGGGACAGGGGATACATAACTAATGAAAAACTGTTTTTT
CDR3: CASRLRDRGYITNEKLFF

size: .
J: TRBJ1-3
V: TRBV5-1
D: .
DNA: TGCGCCAGCAGCTTGGACGGGGCTGGAAACACCATATATTTT
CDR3: CASSLDGAGNTIYF

size: .
J: TRBJ2-2
V: TRBV11-2
D: .
DNA: TGTGCCAGCAGCCTACCGGGCGGTAACACCGGGGAGCTGTTTTTT
CDR3: CASSLPGGNTGELFF

size: .
J: TRBJ2-7
V: TRBV5-5
D: .
DNA: TGTGCCAGCAGCTTCCGGGTCCCATACGAGCAGTACTTC
CDR3: CASSFRVPYEQYF

size: .
J: TRBJ2-7
V: TRBV30
D: .
DNA: TGTGCCTGGGAACCGGGGGCCTACGAGCAGTACTTC
CDR3: CAWEPGAYEQYF

size: .
J: TRBJ2-7
V: TRBV10-3
D: .
DNA: TGTGCCATCAGTGACCACCTAGAGTTTGGAGGCGAGCAGTACTTC
CDR3: CAISDHLEFGGEQYF

size: .
J: TRBJ2-2
V: TRBV11-2
D: .
DNA: TGTGCCAGCAGCACGGGTGTAACGAACACCGGGGAGCTGTTTTTT
CDR3: CASSTGVTNTGELFF

size: .
J: TRBJ1-5
V: TRBV7-9
D: .
DNA: TGTGCCAGCAGCCCCACCGACAGTTATCAGCCCCAGCATTTT
CDR3: CASSPTDSYQPQHF

size: once
J: TRBJ2-7
V: TRBV7-7
D: .
DNA: TGTGCTAGCAGTCGGGGACTTTCCTCGGGAGAGCAGTACTTC
CDR3: CASSRGLSSGEQYF

size: .
J: TRBJ2-5
V: TRBV9
D: TRBD1
DNA: TGTGCCAGCAGCGTAGCTACGGGGACAGGGGCTGGGCTCCTCCAAGAGACCCAGTACTTC
CDR3: CASSVATGTGAGLLQETQYF

size: .
J: TRBJ2-3
V: TRBV11-3
D: .
DNA: TGTGCCAGCAGCTCTACCAGTAGGGCAGATACGCAGTATTTT
CDR3: CASSSTSRADTQYF

size: once
J: TRBJ2-1
V: TRBV7-3
D: .
DNA: TGTGCCAGCAGCTTAACTAACGCTCGGGAGCAGTTCTTC
CDR3: CASSLTNAREQFF

size: once
J: TRBJ2-7
V: TRBV6-2/TRBV6-3
D: TRBD1
DNA: TGTGCCAGCAGTTACTCGAACCAGGGGGCGGACGAGCAGTACTTC
CDR3: CASSYSNQGADEQYF

size: .
J: TRBJ1-3
V: TRBV29-1
D: TRBD1
DNA: TGCAGCGTTGATTTACGTGGGACAGGGGGAAGAAACACCATATATTTT
CDR3: CSVDLRGTGGRNTIYF

size: .
J: TRBJ2-3
V: TRBV9
D: TRBD2
DNA: TGTGCCAGCAGCGTAGCGACTAGCGGGAGGACAGATACGCAGTATTTT
CDR3: CASSVATSGRTDTQYF

size: .
J: TRBJ2-7
V: TRBV24-1
D: TRBD1
DNA: TGTGCCACCAGTGATCCGGGACAGGGGGCCAACGAGCAGTACTTC
CDR3: CATSDPGQGANEQYF

size: .
J: TRBJ2-1
V: TRBV9
D: TRBD2
DNA: TGTGCCAGCAGCGGGGCTAGCGGGTACAATGAGCAGTTCTTC
CDR3: CASSGASGYNEQFF

size: .
J: TRBJ1-1
V: TRBV6-5
D: TRBD1
DNA: TGTGCCAGCAGTTTCAGGGGGTCTGAAGCTTTCTTT
CDR3: CASSFRGSEAFF

size: .
J: TRBJ1-3
V: TRBV19
D: .
DNA: TGTGCCAACATAGACCCGAGGACAACCGGAGACTCTGGAAACACCATATATTTT
CDR3: CANIDPRTTGDSGNTIYF

size: .
J: TRBJ2-3
V: TRBV19
D: TRBD2
DNA: TGTGCCAGTAGTATATCGACTAGCGGTTTCAACACAGATACGCAGTATTTT
CDR3: CASSISTSGFNTDTQYF

size: .
J: TRBJ1-1
V: TRBV11-2
D: .
DNA: TGTGCCAGCAGCCAGGGACTGCGGAACACTGAAGCTTTCTTT
CDR3: CASSQGLRNTEAFF

size: .
J: TRBJ2-7
V: TRBV9
D: .
DNA: TGTGCCAGCAGCGTAGCTCAGGGTTACGAGCAGTACTTC
CDR3: CASSVAQGYEQYF

size: .
J: TRBJ2-2
V: TRBV19
D: .
DNA: TGTGCCAGTACCCCCTGGGACAAAACGAACACCGGGGAGCTGTTTTTT
CDR3: CASTPWDKTNTGELFF

size: .
J: TRBJ1-4
V: TRBV28
D: .
DNA: TGTGCCAGCACCCCTGCGGGGGGGGTAAAACTGTTTTTT
CDR3: CASTPAGGVKLFF

size: .
J: TRBJ1-1
V: TRBV3-1/TRBV3-2
D: .
DNA: TGTGCCAGCAGCCGCAGGACAGCCCGATCTGAAGCTTTCTTT
CDR3: CASSRRTARSEAFF

size: .
J: TRBJ2-2
V: TRBV7-3
D: TRBD1
DNA: TGTGCCAGCAGCTTCCGGACAGGGAGGACCGGGGAGCTGTTTTTT
CDR3: CASSFRTGRTGELFF

size: .
J: TRBJ2-7
V: TRBV28
D: .
DNA: TGTGCCAGCAGGCCCTCAGGGGCTAGATATTACGAGCAGTACTTC
CDR3: CASRPSGARYYEQYF

size: .
J: TRBJ1-3
V: TRBV30
D: .
DNA: TGTGCCTGGAGTGTCGGGACCGTCAGGTCTGGAAACACCATATATTTT
CDR3: CAWSVGTVRSGNTIYF